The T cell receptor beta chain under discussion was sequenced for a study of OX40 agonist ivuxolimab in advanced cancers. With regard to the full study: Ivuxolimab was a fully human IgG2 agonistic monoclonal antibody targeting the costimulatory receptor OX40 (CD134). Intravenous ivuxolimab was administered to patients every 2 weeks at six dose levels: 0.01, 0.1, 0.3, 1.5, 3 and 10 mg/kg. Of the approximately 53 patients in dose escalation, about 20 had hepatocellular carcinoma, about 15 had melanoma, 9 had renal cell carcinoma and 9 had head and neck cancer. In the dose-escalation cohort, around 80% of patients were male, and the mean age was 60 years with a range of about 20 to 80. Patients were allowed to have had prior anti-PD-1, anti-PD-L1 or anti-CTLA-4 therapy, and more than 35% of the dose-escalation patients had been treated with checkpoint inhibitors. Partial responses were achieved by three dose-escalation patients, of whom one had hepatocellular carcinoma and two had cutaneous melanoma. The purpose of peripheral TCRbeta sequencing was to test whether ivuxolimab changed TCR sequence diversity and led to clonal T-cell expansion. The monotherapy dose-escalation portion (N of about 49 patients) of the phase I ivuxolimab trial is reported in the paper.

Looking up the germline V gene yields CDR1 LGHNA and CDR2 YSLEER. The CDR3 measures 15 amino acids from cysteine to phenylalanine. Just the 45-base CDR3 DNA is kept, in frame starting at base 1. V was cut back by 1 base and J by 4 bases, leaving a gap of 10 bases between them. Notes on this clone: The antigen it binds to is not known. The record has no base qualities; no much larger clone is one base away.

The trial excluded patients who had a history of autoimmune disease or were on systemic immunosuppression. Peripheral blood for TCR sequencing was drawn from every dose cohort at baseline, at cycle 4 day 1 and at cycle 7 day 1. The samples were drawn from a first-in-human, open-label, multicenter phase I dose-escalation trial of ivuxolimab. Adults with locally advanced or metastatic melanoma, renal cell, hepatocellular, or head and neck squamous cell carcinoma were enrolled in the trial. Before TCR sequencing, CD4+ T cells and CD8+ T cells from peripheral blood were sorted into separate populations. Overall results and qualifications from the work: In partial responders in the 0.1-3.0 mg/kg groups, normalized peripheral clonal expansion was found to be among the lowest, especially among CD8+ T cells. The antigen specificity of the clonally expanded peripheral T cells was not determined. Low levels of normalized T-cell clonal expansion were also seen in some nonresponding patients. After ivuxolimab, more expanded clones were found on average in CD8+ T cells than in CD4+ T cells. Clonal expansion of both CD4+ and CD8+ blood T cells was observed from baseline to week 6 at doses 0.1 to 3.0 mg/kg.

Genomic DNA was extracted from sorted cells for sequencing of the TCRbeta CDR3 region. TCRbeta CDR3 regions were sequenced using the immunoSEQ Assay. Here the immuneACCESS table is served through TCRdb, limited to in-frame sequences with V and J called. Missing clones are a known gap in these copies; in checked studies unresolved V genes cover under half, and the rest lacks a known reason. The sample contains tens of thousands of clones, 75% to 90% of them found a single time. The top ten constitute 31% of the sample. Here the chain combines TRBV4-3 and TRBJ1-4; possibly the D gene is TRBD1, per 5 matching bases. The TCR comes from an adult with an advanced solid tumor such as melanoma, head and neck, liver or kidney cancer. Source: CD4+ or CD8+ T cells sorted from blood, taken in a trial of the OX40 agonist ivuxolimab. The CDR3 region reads CASSQGQGLNEKLFF. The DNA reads TGCGCCAGCAGCCAAGGGCAGGGCCTTAATGAAAAACTGTTTTTT.